This T cell receptor (beta chain) is drawn from a study of cytomegalovirus exposure and HLA in healthy donors. The overall study: Earlier work reported approximately 110 million unique TCR beta sequences from about 180 million T cells.

Primers included in the PCR were 60 Vbeta and 13 Jbeta primers. The protocol was immunoSEQ multiplex PCR, while the TCRdb copy is restricted to in-frame clones and leaves out a portion. The sample includes some 180,000 clones, about four fifths seen only once; the top ten take about 1.6%. Whole-study findings and limits: Previously analyzed data showed that most TCR beta V segments were productive at a frequency of about 87% or about 30%. Donors belonging to an Asian-associated ancestry cluster reportedly showed fewer N-insertions in productive TCRs than the roughly 680-donor mean, according to what a later analysis found.

CDR3 length: 16 amino acids. The germline CDR1 and CDR2 sequences are ENHRY and SYGVKD. The trim removed 3 bases at V and 4 bases at J, leaving 7 bases unmatched. Remarks on this clone: Antigen unknown.

The V and J genes are TRBV10-3 and TRBJ2-5; 11 bases align to TRBD1. Sequenced sample: PBMCs. This clonotype was obtained from a man aged 40-49 years in good health and CMV-seronegative. CDR3 DNA: TGTGCCATCAGTGACACGGGACAGGGGGTAGGAGAGACCCAGTACTTC. Protein sequence: CAISDTGQGVGETQYF.